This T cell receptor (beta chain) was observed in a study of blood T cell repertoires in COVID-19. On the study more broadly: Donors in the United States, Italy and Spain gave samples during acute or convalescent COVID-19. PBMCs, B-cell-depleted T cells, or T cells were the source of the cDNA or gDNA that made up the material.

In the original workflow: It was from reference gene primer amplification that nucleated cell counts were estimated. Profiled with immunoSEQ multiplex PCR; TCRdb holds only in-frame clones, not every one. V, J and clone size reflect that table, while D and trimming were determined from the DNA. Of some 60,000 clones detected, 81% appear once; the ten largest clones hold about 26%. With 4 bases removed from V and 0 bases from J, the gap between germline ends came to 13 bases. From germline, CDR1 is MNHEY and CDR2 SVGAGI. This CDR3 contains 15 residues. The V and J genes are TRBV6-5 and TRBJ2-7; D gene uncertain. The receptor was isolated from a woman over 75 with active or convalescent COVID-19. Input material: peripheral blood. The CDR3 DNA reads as TGTGCCAGCAGTTCCCCCTCAAGGAGCTCCTACGAGCAGTACTTC. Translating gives CASSSPSRSSYEQYF.